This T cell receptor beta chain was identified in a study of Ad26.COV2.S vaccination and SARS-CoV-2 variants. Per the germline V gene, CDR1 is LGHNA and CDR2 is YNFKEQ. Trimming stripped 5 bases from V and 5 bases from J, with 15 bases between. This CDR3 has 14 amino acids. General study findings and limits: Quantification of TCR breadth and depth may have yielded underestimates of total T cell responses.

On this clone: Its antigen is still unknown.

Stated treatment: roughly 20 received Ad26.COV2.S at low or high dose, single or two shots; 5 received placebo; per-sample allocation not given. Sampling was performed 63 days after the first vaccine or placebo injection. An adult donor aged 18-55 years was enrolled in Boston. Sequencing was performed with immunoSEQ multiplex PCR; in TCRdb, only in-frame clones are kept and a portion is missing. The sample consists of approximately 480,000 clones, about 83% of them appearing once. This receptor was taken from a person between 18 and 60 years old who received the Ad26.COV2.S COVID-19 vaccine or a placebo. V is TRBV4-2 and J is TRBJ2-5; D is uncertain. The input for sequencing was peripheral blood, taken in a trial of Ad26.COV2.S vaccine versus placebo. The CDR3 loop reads CASSSLQAEETQYF. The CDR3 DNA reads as TGTGCCAGCAGCTCCCTTCAGGCGGAGGAGACCCAGTACTTC.